This TCR beta chain comes out of a study of vaccination effects on CD4 cells after COVID-19. Study context: Early after vaccination, and again late, three convalescent patients were sampled.

This CDR3 has 16 residues. With 0 bases removed from V and 2 bases from J, the gap between germline ends came to 12 bases. Per germline, CDR1 KGHSH and CDR2 LQKENI. Viral peptide pool expansion of antigen-specific CD4+ T cells preceded sequencing in the ViraFEST assay. CD4+ T cell isolation took place after approximately 11 days of culture. The person's infection with SARS-CoV-2, confirmed by PCR, took place between March and December 2020. Each participant was given two doses of one vaccine (BNT162b2 or mRNA-1273). Clones were read by immunoSEQ multiplex PCR, and TCRdb kept only the in-frame ones, dropping some. The profile shows 11,000 to 15,000 clones, about three quarters of them singletons. This clone was seen only a few times. What it binds is unknown.

The sequencing here drew on CD4+ T cells from PBMCs cultured with SARS-CoV-2 spike peptides, taken after COVID-19 vaccination. This chain joins TRBV18 and TRBJ2-3; D may be TRBD2 (6 bases). The sequence was obtained from a human donor who had a prior SARS-CoV-2 infection. The CDR3 here is CASSPPAGSTTDTQYF. In nucleotides, the CDR3 is TGTGCCAGCTCACCACCTGCGGGGAGTACCACAGATACGCAGTATTTT. Filled out from reference TRBV18 and TRBJ2-3, the complete variable domain reads NAGVMQNPRHLVRRRGQEARLRCSPMKGHSHVYWYRQLPEEGLKFMVYLQKENIIDESGMPKERFSAEFPKEGPSILRIQQVVRGDSAAYFCASSPPAGSTTDTQYFGPGTRLTVL.